Listed below are T cell receptor beta chains from one sample, sequenced in a study of graft-versus-host responses after intestinal transplantation. Only in-frame clones appear in the TCRdb table, and some are missing; sequencing was by immunoSEQ multiplex PCR. The data show around 97,000 clones, 91% seen once. Antigen specificity for these receptors is unknown. The sample in question was unstimulated CD4+ T cells sorted from spleen or lymph node cells, obtained before transplant. The source is a human donor who was the organ donor for an intestinal transplant. Each CDR3 is given with its conserved first and last residue. Fields, in order: CDR3 DNA, CDR3 protein, clone size, J gene, V gene, D gene. A D gene is named only where the DNA matches it firmly. Size is omitted from some rows. Given values are once, few, many or a class for expanded clones.

TGTGCCAGCTCAACAGGGAGCTCCTACGAGCAGTACTTC	CASSTGSSYEQYF	.	TRBJ2-7	TRBV18	.
TGTGCCTGGAGGAGGCAGGGGGTAGCAGATACGCAGTATTTT	CAWRRQGVADTQYF	.	TRBJ2-3	TRBV30	TRBD1
TGTGCCAGCAGCTCCCCGGGACAGGGGTTTGACGAGCAGTACTTC	CASSSPGQGFDEQYF	.	TRBJ2-7	TRBV5-6	TRBD1
TGCGCCAGCAGCTGGCTAGGCCTAGCTAACTATGGCTACACCTTC	CASSWLGLANYGYTF	.	TRBJ1-2	TRBV5-1	.
TGTGCCAGCAGTTACTCAGGCAGGATGGGCTACACCTTC	CASSYSGRMGYTF	.	TRBJ1-2	TRBV6-5	.
TGTGCCAGCAGCTGGTTAAGGGGGGGGCAGTTCTTC	CASSWLRGGQFF	.	TRBJ2-1	TRBV7-8	.
TGTGCCAGCAGCTTAGCGGGGGGGATCTACGAGCAGTACTTC	CASSLAGGIYEQYF	.	TRBJ2-7	TRBV7-9	TRBD2
TGTGCCAGCAGCACGATCACCCAGGTGAGCACTGAAGCTTTCTTT	CASSTITQVSTEAFF	.	TRBJ1-1	TRBV5-6	.
TGTGCCAGCAACCTTTTCGGGGGGGCCGAGGAGACCCAGTACTTC	CASNLFGGAEETQYF	.	TRBJ2-5	TRBV7-2	TRBD2
TGCGCCAGCAGCTTGGGAAGGGGCGCGGTACACACCTTC	CASSLGRGAVHTF	.	TRBJ1-2	TRBV5-1	.
TGTGCCAGCCTACAGATACCGAACACCGGGGAGCTGTTTTTT	CASLQIPNTGELFF	.	TRBJ2-2	TRBV28	.
TGTGCCATCAGTGTCTCCCTCCTAAAATCGAACACCGGGGAGCTGTTTTTT	CAISVSLLKSNTGELFF	.	TRBJ2-2	TRBV10-3	.
TGCGCCAGCAGCCAAGAACAGGGGCCCCTGACCACCGGGGAGCTGTTTTTT	CASSQEQGPLTTGELFF	.	TRBJ2-2	TRBV4-1	TRBD1
TGTGCCAGCAGTCCTAGACTAGCAATGTTCTCCTCCTACAATGAGCAGTTCTTC	CASSPRLAMFSSYNEQFF	.	TRBJ2-1	TRBV7-2	TRBD2
TGTGCCAGTAGTATGGTACTTGGTAGCAATCAGCCCCAGCATTTT	CASSMVLGSNQPQHF	few	TRBJ1-5	TRBV19	.
TGTGCCAGCAGGCGGGGGACGGGGGGGCGCTACAATAAGCAGTTCTTC	CASRRGTGGRYNKQFF	.	TRBJ2-1	TRBV2	TRBD2
TGTGCCAGCAGTTCCGGGACAGGGGCCTATGGCTACACCTTC	CASSSGTGAYGYTF	.	TRBJ1-2	TRBV27	TRBD1
TGTGCCAGCAGCCAAGATAAAAACCGACACACGGGATTTTCACCCCTCCACTTT	CASSQDKNRHTGFSPLHF	.	TRBJ1-6	TRBV4-2	.
TGTGCCAGCAGTGATAGCCTCAGGGTGGGCGCAGATACGCAGTATTTT	CASSDSLRVGADTQYF	.	TRBJ2-3	TRBV25-1	.
TGTGCCAGCTCACCACCGGGACTAGCGGGGCACAATGAGCAGTTCTTC	CASSPPGLAGHNEQFF	.	TRBJ2-1	TRBV18	TRBD2
TGTGCCAGCTCAGGGGCCTTTAATGAAAAACTGTTTTTT	CASSGAFNEKLFF	.	TRBJ1-4	TRBV18	.
TGTGCCAGCAGCCTGAGGCGCGGGGGGTGGTTGTGGTCCCAGTACTTC	CASSLRRGGWLWSQYF	.	TRBJ2-5	TRBV7-2	TRBD2
TGTGCCAGCAGCTTGGGCAGGTTCTCCTATAATTCACCCCTCCACTTT	CASSLGRFSYNSPLHF	.	TRBJ1-6	TRBV5-6	.
TGTGCCAGCAGCTTAGACTCGGGGGACACTGAAGCTTTCTTT	CASSLDSGDTEAFF	.	TRBJ1-1	TRBV11-3	.
TGTGCCAGTAGTTCAAGCCAGGGGTACACAGATACGCAGTATTTT	CASSSSQGYTDTQYF	.	TRBJ2-3	TRBV19	.
TGTGCCAGCAGCTTAGTTACAGGGCAGGGACCCCTCCACTTT	CASSLVTGQGPLHF	.	TRBJ1-6	TRBV7-2	.
TGCGCCAGCAGCTCTGGGGACAGATTTAATGAAAAACTGTTTTTT	CASSSGDRFNEKLFF	.	TRBJ1-4	TRBV5-1	TRBD1
TGTGCCAGCAGTGGATCATTTGGGACAGGGGGCGGGTTGATTGACTACACCTTC	CASSGSFGTGGGLIDYTF	.	TRBJ1-2	TRBV6-1	TRBD1
TGTGCCAGCATTCTGGGCGGGACAGGGGTCACCGGGGAGCTGTTTTTT	CASILGGTGVTGELFF	once	TRBJ2-2	TRBV27	TRBD1
TGTGCCAGCAGCCAAGATGTTCACGGGGGGGCCTACAATGAGCAGTTCTTC	CASSQDVHGGAYNEQFF	.	TRBJ2-1	TRBV4-2	TRBD2
TGTGCCATCAGCTACAGGGTCAATGAGCAGTTCTTC	CAISYRVNEQFF	.	TRBJ2-1	TRBV10-3	.
TGCGCCAGCAGCCAAGTAGCGGGGGTTAGCACAGATACGCAGTATTTT	CASSQVAGVSTDTQYF	once	TRBJ2-3	TRBV4-1	TRBD2
TGTGCCAGCAGTACCCTCGCGGGGGGGCAGGGCACTGAAGCTTTCTTT	CASSTLAGGQGTEAFF	.	TRBJ1-1	TRBV27	.
TGTGCCAGCAGCGATAGCATAGGGGGCAGCACCTATAATTCACCCCTCCACTTT	CASSDSIGGSTYNSPLHF	.	TRBJ1-6	TRBV11-1	TRBD1
TGTGCCAGCGGAGAAGCGGGGGCGGTAGAGACCCAGTACTTC	CASGEAGAVETQYF	.	TRBJ2-5	TRBV28	TRBD2
TGTGCCAGCCGCTCCGGGACAGGGGGCTACGAGCAGTACTTC	CASRSGTGGYEQYF	once	TRBJ2-7	TRBV11-2	TRBD1
TGTGCCAGCAGCTTGTTCGGGGGGGCGTCGGGCTACACCTTC	CASSLFGGASGYTF	once	TRBJ1-2	TRBV5-4	.
TGTGCCAGCAGCCAGACCCCGGGAGGCACAGATACGCAGTATTTT	CASSQTPGGTDTQYF	.	TRBJ2-3	TRBV4-2	.
TGTGCCAGCAGCCGGGGGGCAGGAGATACGCAGTATTTT	CASSRGAGDTQYF	.	TRBJ2-3	TRBV7-2	.
TGCGCCAGCAGCTGGGAAAAGCGGGGGGGCCACGAGCAGTACTTC	CASSWEKRGGHEQYF	.	TRBJ2-7	TRBV5-1	TRBD2
TGTGCCAGCAGTGGGGGGTTCCGGGAGACCCAGTACTTC	CASSGGFRETQYF	.	TRBJ2-5	TRBV6-5	.
TGCAGCGCAAACAGGGTTGGGATGAACACTGAAGCTTTCTTT	CSANRVGMNTEAFF	.	TRBJ1-1	TRBV29-1	.
TGTGCCAGCAGCTTAGGAACAGGGGATGAAAAACTGTTTTTT	CASSLGTGDEKLFF	.	TRBJ1-4	TRBV7-9	TRBD1
TGTGCCTGGAGTGTTTATTCGGGTGTTCAGCCCCAGCATTTT	CAWSVYSGVQPQHF	.	TRBJ1-5	TRBV30	.
TGTGCCAGCAGAAGAGGAGAGGGGGACTCCTATAATTCACCCCTCCACTTT	CASRRGEGDSYNSPLHF	.	TRBJ1-6	TRBV27	.
TGCGCCAGCAGCTTGGCCGCTGGAGGCACAGATACGCAGTATTTT	CASSLAAGGTDTQYF	.	TRBJ2-3	TRBV5-1	.
TGTGCCAGCAGGACGGGACAGTTGAACACTGAAGCTTTCTTT	CASRTGQLNTEAFF	.	TRBJ1-1	TRBV6-1	TRBD1
TGTGCCAGCAGCCTTAGCGGGGGGGGATACGAGCAGTACTTC	CASSLSGGGYEQYF	.	TRBJ2-7	TRBV7-2	TRBD2
TGTGCCAGCACCCTCCCCGGCAGGCTGAACACTGAAGCTTTCTTT	CASTLPGRLNTEAFF	.	TRBJ1-1	TRBV28	.
TGTGCCAGTCACTGGGGAGCGAGCTCCTACGAGCAGTACTTC	CASHWGASSYEQYF	.	TRBJ2-7	TRBV6-1	.
TGTGCCAGCAGCGGGAGCGGGGCCTACAATGAGCAGTTCTTC	CASSGSGAYNEQFF	.	TRBJ2-1	TRBV2	TRBD2
TGTGCCAGCAGCTTTCGGGGTCAAGAGACCCAGTACTTC	CASSFRGQETQYF	.	TRBJ2-5	TRBV7-9	.
TGTGCCAGCACCAGGGACAGGGGGCCTCAGCCCCAGCATTTT	CASTRDRGPQPQHF	.	TRBJ1-5	TRBV28	TRBD1